These 23 T cell receptor beta chains share one sample of origin, sequenced in a study of T cells in localized non-small cell lung cancer. This table comes from immunoSEQ multiplex PCR, and its TCRdb copy is limited to in-frame clones, with some not included. The sample contains about 26,000 clones, over 70% of which appear only once. The input for sequencing was peripheral blood, taken before any cancer treatment. Receptor source: a man aged 35 to 70 with stage III squamous cell lung carcinoma.

This clone was detected once. The chain recombines TRBV11-1 with TRBJ2-1, with unresolved D. With 3 bases removed from V and 9 bases from J, the gap between germline ends came to 12 bases. The germline V gene encodes CDR1 SGHAT and CDR2 FQDESV (reference sequence). CDR3 length: 13 residues. CDR3 sequence reads: CASSLPTVPEQFF. For the CDR3, the DNA is TGTGCCAGCAGCTTGCCTACCGTCCCTGAGCAGTTCTTC.

The chain employs TRBV5-1 and TRBJ2-7; 7 positions agree with TRBD2. With 2 bases clipped from V and 5 bases from J, the junction kept 10 bases outside the gene matches. The CDR3 totals 15 residues. CDR1 is SGHRS and CDR2 is YFSETQ in the germline V gene. The CDR3 sequence: CASSLQRDLYDEQYF. The CDR3, as DNA: TGCGCCAGCAGCTTACAGCGGGACCTCTACGACGAGCAGTACTTC. The whole variable domain, filled in from reference TRBV5-1 and TRBJ2-7, reads KAGVTQTPRYLIKTRGQQVTLSCSPISGHRSVSWYQQTPGQGLQFLFEYFSETQRNKGNFPGRFSGRQFSNSRSEMNVSTLELGDSALYLCASSLQRDLYDEQYFGPGTRLTVT.

The chain's CDR3 is CASSKGIGLQETQYF. The CDR3, as DNA: TGTGCCAGCAGCAAAGGTATAGGCCTGCAAGAGACCCAGTACTTC. The gene calls are TRBV21-1 and TRBJ2-5. TRBV21-1 is given as a pseudogene. This CDR3 has 15 residues.

This rearrangement joins TRBV30 to TRBJ2-1; maybe TRBD1 (6 bases). This CDR3 comprises 14 residues. Germline V gene data show CDR1 as GTSNPN and CDR2 as SVGIG (reference sequence). Deletions cut 1 base from V and 4 bases from J, with 11 bases between. The CDR3 sequence is CAWSGTDYYNEQFF. CDR3 nucleotides: TGTGCCTGGAGTGGGACAGATTATTACAATGAGCAGTTCTTC.

This clone was detected a few times. The chain has TRBV21-1 and TRBJ2-3; the table's D call of TRBD2 was not tested on the DNA. TRBV21-1 represents a pseudogene. The CDR3 loop spans 13 amino acids. CDR3 DNA sequence: TGTGCCAGCAGCACCAGACTCGCAGATACGCAGTATTTT. It translates to CASSTRLADTQYF.

The CDR3 DNA reads TGTGCCAGCAGCCCAAGGAGGGCGGGAGCTAGATACAATGAGCAGTTCTTC. The encoded protein is CASSPRRAGARYNEQFF. The V and J genes are TRBV7-9 and TRBJ2-1; the match to TRBD2 covers 7 bases. Looked up from germline, CDR1 is SEHNR and CDR2 is FQNEAQ (reference sequence). The junction had 14 bases not matched to a gene; V was cut back by 5 bases and J by 4 bases. The CDR3 sequence is 17 residues long.

V is TRBV18 and J is TRBJ2-3; perhaps TRBD1 as D (5 bases). Germline CDR1 is KGHSH and CDR2 is LQKENI. Trimming cost V 2 bases and J 3 bases, with 9 bases left between them. This CDR3 is built from 14 residues. CDR3 DNA sequence: TGTGCCAGCTCACCAGGGGCAGATACAGATACGCAGTATTTT. The encoded protein is CASSPGADTDTQYF.

The chain recombines TRBV6-6 with TRBJ1-5; 10 bases fit TRBD1. Germline assignment: CDR1 MNHNY and CDR2 SVGAGI (reference sequence). V gave up 6 bases and J gave up 3 bases; unmatched junction bases: 5. This CDR3 spans 15 amino acids. In DNA, the CDR3 is TGTGCCAGCAGAACCGGGACAGGGGACAATCAGCCCCAGCATTTT. Its protein product is CASRTGTGDNQPQHF.

In its sample, this clone was seen once. This chain connects TRBV10-1 to TRBJ1-1, with a weak D call TRBD1 (6 bases). The CDR3 loop spans 14 amino acids. V lost 6 bases to trimming and J lost 1 base, with 12 bases between them. CDR1 is WNHNN and CDR2 is SYGVQD in the germline V gene (reference sequence). This CDR3 is CASRETGGNTEAFF. CDR3 bases: TGCGCCAGCAGAGAGACAGGTGGGAACACTGAAGCTTTCTTT.

The V and J genes are TRBV29-1 and TRBJ2-7; 8 positions agree with TRBD2. The CDR3 covers 14 residues. Germline V gene sequence: CDR1 SQVTM, CDR2 ANQGSEA. Trimming at V came to 3 bases and at J to 2 bases, leaving 6 bases not matched to a gene. The CDR3 reads CSVEGIAGTYEQYF. For the CDR3, the DNA is TGCAGCGTTGAGGGGATAGCGGGAACCTACGAGCAGTACTTC.

This clone showed up just a few times. This chain joins TRBV10-3 and TRBJ1-1; maybe TRBD1 (5 bases). The CDR3 has 13 amino acids. Germline-derived CDR1 and CDR2 are ENHRY and SYGVKD. V lost 0 bases and J 5 bases, leaving 7 bases between the germline ends. This chain's CDR3 is CAISESRQTEAFF. The CDR3 DNA sequence: TGTGCCATCAGTGAGTCCCGACAGACTGAAGCTTTCTTT.

This clone was counted between two and nine times. The chain joins TRBV6-5 to TRBJ2-5, with TRBD2 matching 7 bases. CDR3 size: 15 residues. The V segment lost 0 bases and the J segment 9 bases; nucleotides outside the gene matches: 10. From germline, CDR1 is MNHEY and CDR2 SVGAGI. DNA for the CDR3: TGTGCCAGCAGTTACTCCGGGGGGTCGGTGTGGGCCCAGTACTTC. Its translation: CASSYSGGSVWAQYF.

In this sample, this clone turned up a few times. This chain links TRBV18 with TRBJ2-7; D is unresolved. Looked up from germline, CDR1 is KGHSH and CDR2 is LQKENI. The CDR3 length is 14 residues. V was cut by 1 base and J by 3 bases, with 10 bases left in between. CDR3 bases: TGTGCCAGCTCACCACAGGGAATTCGCTACGAGCAGTACTTC. As protein: CASSPQGIRYEQYF. Together with reference TRBV18 and TRBJ2-7, the CDR3 gives the full variable domain: NAGVMQNPRHLVRRRGQEARLRCSPMKGHSHVYWYRQLPEEGLKFMVYLQKENIIDESGMPKERFSAEFPKEGPSILRIQQVVRGDSAAYFCASSPQGIRYEQYFGPGTRLTVT.

J is TRBJ2-7 and V is TRBV6-5, with a weak D call TRBD2 (5 bases). Deletions cut 4 bases from V and 2 bases from J, with 9 bases between. The CDR3 is made up of 13 amino acids. The germline CDR1 and CDR2 sequences are MNHEY and SVGAGI. CDR3 coding DNA: TGTGCCAGCAGTTTGGACGGGGCCTACGAGCAGTACTTC. As protein: CASSLDGAYEQYF.

V is TRBV7-9 and J is TRBJ1-6; D may be TRBD1 (5 bases). CDR1 and CDR2 (germline): SEHNR, FQNEAQ (reference sequence). CDR3 length equals 19 residues. V was pared by 5 bases and J by 3 bases, with 23 bases between. The CDR3: CASSQSVDWGSNYNSPLHF. The CDR3, as DNA: TGTGCCAGCAGCCAATCAGTCGATTGGGGCAGCAACTATAATTCACCCCTCCACTTT. The full variable domain, rest sourced from reference TRBV7-9 and TRBJ1-6, is DTGVSQNPRHKITKRGQNVTFRCDPISEHNRLYWYRQTLGQGPEFLTYFQNEAQLEKSRLLSDRFSAERPKGSFSTLEIQRTEQGDSAMYLCASSQSVDWGSNYNSPLHFGNGTRLTVT.

V gene TRBV5-1 combines with J gene TRBJ2-1; D remains ambiguous. The CDR3 totals 12 residues. CDR1 is SGHRS, CDR2 YFSETQ, per germline. V gave up 3 bases and J gave up 6 bases, with 7 bases separating them. The CDR3 DNA reads TGCGCCAGCAGCTGGACCACCAATGAGCAGTTCTTC. This gives the protein CASSWTTNEQFF.

The V gene is TRBV6-5, the J gene TRBJ1-1, with a possible D match to TRBD1 (5 bases). CDR3 length equals 15 residues. Deletions cut 6 bases from V and 2 bases from J, with 16 bases between. Germline values: CDR1 MNHEY, CDR2 SVGAGI. The CDR3 region is CASSLSGPTNTEAFF. CDR3 DNA: TGTGCCAGCAGCCTTTCGGGACCGACCAACACTGAAGCTTTCTTT.

The chain links TRBV6-5 to TRBJ1-1, with unresolved D. Looked up from germline, CDR1 is MNHEY and CDR2 is SVGAGI. CDR3 length: 11 amino acids. Deletions cut 2 bases from V and 11 bases from J, with 9 bases between. The CDR3 protein is CASSYDGKAFF. Here the CDR3 DNA reads TGTGCCAGCAGTTACGACGGGAAGGCTTTCTTT.

This sequence joins TRBV6-1 and TRBJ2-3; either TRBD1 or TRBD2 may supply D (5 bases each). V dropped 8 bases and J dropped 4 bases, with 16 bases sitting between them. This CDR3 spans 14 amino acids. The V gene's germline CDR1 is MNHNS and CDR2 SASEGT. In DNA form, the CDR3 reads TGTGCCAGCCATAGAGGGGCCGGAGCAGATACGCAGTATTTT. The encoded protein is CASHRGAGADTQYF.

This chain uses TRBV6-5 with TRBJ2-7; 7 positions agree with TRBD1. This CDR3 is built from 14 residues. CDR1 is MNHEY, CDR2 SVGAGI, per germline. V dropped 0 bases and J dropped 5; count of bases not matched to a gene: 4. The CDR3 spells CASSYSRGRHEQYF. Written as DNA, the CDR3 is TGTGCCAGCAGTTACTCAAGGGGGCGGCACGAGCAGTACTTC.

The rearrangement joins TRBV27 to TRBJ1-3; tentative D call: TRBD1 (5 bases). V lost 8 bases to trimming and J lost 9 bases, with 14 bases between them. The CDR3 loop spans 12 amino acids. The germline V gene has CDR1 MNHEY and CDR2 SMNVEV (reference sequence). The CDR3 DNA follows: TGTGCCAGCGGAGGGGATGGGAGCACCATATATTTT. The encoded protein is CASGGDGSTIYF.

The genes are TRBV5-1 and TRBJ2-1; D remains unclear. The germline V gene has CDR1 SGHRS and CDR2 YFSETQ. Trimming shortened V by 4 bases and J by 5 bases, and 10 bases separated the two germline ends. The CDR3 consists of 13 residues. The CDR3 DNA sequence: TGCGCCAGCAGCCTAGACGGAAACAATGAGCAGTTCTTC. Encoded protein: CASSLDGNNEQFF.

The chain uses TRBV7-9 and TRBJ2-6, with D possibly matching TRBD2 (6 bases). The germline V and J ends were trimmed by 5 bases and 2 bases, with 10 bases remaining between them. The CDR3 has 15 residues. Germline values: CDR1 SEHNR, CDR2 FQNEAQ (reference sequence). The CDR3 here is CASSLGGTGANVLTF. CDR3 bases: TGTGCCAGCAGCCTGGGGGGAACTGGGGCCAACGTCCTGACTTTC.